This passage covers 30 T cell receptor beta chains from one sample sequenced in a study of metastatic and nonmetastatic thyroid tumors. Thyroid surgery had not been preceded by any treatment in any patient. TCRdb re-clonotyped the PCR reads through MiXCR. There are about 4,300 clones in the sample; 34% occur only once, and 15% to 20% lies in the top ten. The specimen sequenced was adjacent normal tissue. The receptors shown here come from a female donor with papillary thyroid cancer or a benign thyroid nodule (not recorded which). Some clones in this sample may be carry-over from other donors' samples.

The J gene is TRBJ1-2, the V gene TRBV5-1; 7 nucleotides agree with TRBD1. The CDR3 sequence is 15 residues long. The ends lost 4 bases at V and 7 bases at J; junction bases unmatched: 13. Germline lookup yields CDR1 SGHRS and CDR2 YFSETQ. The CDR3 DNA is TGCGCCAGCAGCAGCACAGGGGCCAGCGTAGGTGGCTACACCTTC. Amino acid sequence: CASSSTGASVGGYTF. Variable domain in full (rest from reference TRBV5-1 and TRBJ1-2): KAGVTQTPRYLIKTRGQQVTLSCSPISGHRSVSWYQQTPGQGLQFLFEYFSETQRNKGNFPGRFSGRQFSNSRSEMNVSTLELGDSALYLCASSSTGASVGGYTFGSGTRLTVV.

This clone was detected only a few times. The V and J genes are TRBV28 and TRBJ1-5; no clear D. Trimming stripped 9 bases from V and 3 bases from J, with 12 bases between. This CDR3 spans 13 amino acids. Germline-derived CDR1 and CDR2 are MDHEN and SYDVKM. Here the CDR3 DNA reads TGTGCCAGTTTTGCACGGAACAATCAGCCCCAGCATTTT. It codes for CASFARNNQPQHF. Looking up the rest from reference TRBV28 and TRBJ1-5 gives the full variable domain: DVKVTQSSRYLVKRTGEKVFLECVQDMDHENMFWYRQDPGLGLRLIYFSYDVKMKEKGDIPEGYSVSREKKERFSLILESASTNQTSMYLCASFARNNQPQHFGDGTRLSIL.

The chain combines TRBV20-1 with TRBJ1-5, with unresolved D. The length of the CDR3 is 16 residues. V lost 3 bases and J lost 1, with 16 bases in between. Germline-derived CDR1 and CDR2 are DFQATT and SNEGSKA (reference sequence). CDR3 coding DNA: TGCAGTGCTAGTTGGGGTCTAGGTAACAGCAATCAGCCCCAGCATTTT. Translation gives CSASWGLGNSNQPQHF.

The chain carries TRBV20-1 and TRBJ1-1; D may be TRBD1 (5 bases). The CDR3 spans 19 residues. V was pared by 1 base and J by 4 bases, with 28 bases between. Germline lookup yields CDR1 DFQATT and CDR2 SNEGSKA (reference sequence). The CDR3 bases are TGCAGTGCTAGAGGTGGCGGGGCCAGCGCCGGTTGTGTGTTCACTGAAGCTTTCTTT. It codes for CSARGGGASAGCVFTEAFF.

The V gene is TRBV7-9, the J gene TRBJ2-7; D unclear. This CDR3 region has 14 residues. The V gene lost 1 base and the J gene lost 1 base, with 8 bases spanning the gap. Per germline, CDR1 SEHNR and CDR2 FQNEAQ (reference sequence). The CDR3 region has the DNA TGTGCCAGCAGCTTAGTGGGCGAATCCTACGAGCAGTACTTC. This gives the protein CASSLVGESYEQYF.

This rearrangement joins TRBV6-1 to TRBJ2-2; 8 positions match TRBD1. The CDR3 runs to 15 residues. With 6 bases clipped from V and 0 bases from J, the junction kept 3 bases outside the gene matches. Germline V CDR1 and CDR2: MNHNS, SASEGT. The CDR3 DNA sequence: TGTGCCAGCAGGGAACAGGGGGCGAACACCGGGGAGCTGTTTTTT. Amino acid sequence: CASREQGANTGELFF.

V gene TRBV2 combines with J gene TRBJ1-2, with D possibly matching TRBD1 (6 bases). Per germline, CDR1 SNHLY and CDR2 FYNNEI. The V end was cut by 4 bases, the J end by 5 bases, with 17 bases between. The CDR3 contains 15 residues. The CDR3 loop is CASSGLRGGGYGYTF. As DNA, the CDR3 is TGTGCCAGCAGTGGTTTAAGAGGGGGTGGTTATGGCTACACCTTC.

Turning to this clone: One junction end disagrees with the germline gene, perhaps due to a read error. The gene calls are TRBV6-2 or TRBV6-3 and TRBJ2-1; a weak D match, TRBD2 (5 bases). This CDR3 is 18 amino acids long. Germline values: CDR1 MNHEY, CDR2 SVGEGT. The CDR3 loop reads CASSYSQRRRSSYNEQFF. CDR3 sequence (DNA): TGTGCCAGCAGCTACTCCCAGAGGAGGCGAAGTTCCTACAATGAGCAGTTCTTC.

A remark on this clone: One end of the junction fails to match germline, which may point to a read error. J is TRBJ2-7 and V is TRBV30; D is possibly TRBD1 or TRBD2 (5 bases each). This CDR3 has 11 amino acids. The germline V gene has CDR1 GTSNPN and CDR2 SVGIG (reference sequence). Here the CDR3 reads CALRFRDEHYF. The CDR3 DNA reads as TGTGCCTTGCGTTTCAGGGACGAGCATTACTTC. Full variable domain (outside the CDR3, taken from reference TRBV30 and TRBJ2-7): SQTIHQWPATLVQPVGSPLSLECTVEGTSNPNLYWYRQAAGRGLQLLFYSVGIGQISSEVPQNLSASRPQDRQFILSSKKLLLSDSGFYLCALRFRDEHYFGPGTRLTVT.

The CDR3 DNA follows: TGTGCCAGCAGTTTAGCGGGAGTTTCAGGAGATGAGCAGTTCTTC. It is translated as CASSLAGVSGDEQFF. The chain recombines TRBV12-3 or TRBV12-4 with TRBJ2-1; maybe TRBD2 (5 bases). Trimming cost V 0 bases and J 8 bases, with 14 bases left between them. This CDR3 spans 15 amino acids.

This chain uses TRBV6-4 with TRBJ2-7; TRBD1 aligns across 11 bases. The length of the CDR3 is 17 residues. V shed 5 bases and J 6 bases; nucleotides not matched to a gene: 15. Looked up from germline, CDR1 is MRHNA and CDR2 is SNTAGT. CDR3 DNA sequence: TGTGCCAGCAGTCTAGCCGCGAAGGACAGGGGGCGGATCGAGCAGTACTTC. Translating gives CASSLAAKDRGRIEQYF.

The chain uses TRBV20-1 and TRBJ2-3, with TRBD1 matching over 9 bases. Germline V gene lookup returns CDR1 DFQATT and CDR2 SNEGSKA (reference sequence). V was pared by 3 bases and J by 6 bases, with 13 bases of the junction left unmatched. This CDR3 region has 16 residues. Written as DNA, the CDR3 is TGCAGTGCTAGCGCCAATCCGGGACAGGGCCGCGATACGCAGTATTTT. Translating it yields CSASANPGQGRDTQYF.

The chain couples TRBV20-1 to TRBJ2-5; 7 positions match TRBD2. The DNA end lines up better with TRBJ2-1; the J call may be wrong. CDR3 size: 17 residues. Germline CDR1 and CDR2: DFQATT and SNEGSKA (reference sequence). CDR3 in amino acids: CSARLWGREKGLNEQFF. The CDR3 DNA sequence: TGCAGTGCTAGATTGTGGGGGAGGGAAAAGGGGCTTAATGAGCAGTTCTTC.

This clone is judged large (0.1 to 1%). This chain uses TRBV6-2 or TRBV6-3 with TRBJ2-7; TRBD2 aligns across 13 bases. The ends lost 2 bases at V and 5 bases at J; junction bases unmatched: 12. Germline-derived CDR1 and CDR2 are MNHEY and SVGEGT. CDR3 length equals 18 residues. In nucleotides, the CDR3 is TGTGCCAGCAGTTACACTAGGACTAGCGGGAGATTTGGCGACGAGCAGTACTTC. This translates into CASSYTRTSGRFGDEQYF.

The genes are TRBV11-3 and TRBJ1-1, with TRBD1 matching 7 bases. This CDR3 comprises 14 residues. V shed 5 bases, J shed 6 bases, and the junction held 9 bases outside the gene matches. CDR1 and CDR2 from the germline V gene are SGHNT and YENEEA. DNA for the CDR3: TGTGCCAGCAGCCCAGGGGGAGGGCTAGCTGAAGCTTTCTTT. Amino acid sequence: CASSPGGGLAEAFF. The full variable domain, in which reference TRBV11-3 and TRBJ1-1 provide the parts outside the CDR3, is EAGVVQSPRYKIIEKKQPVAFWCNPISGHNTLYWYLQNLGQGPELLIRYENEEAVDDSQLPKDRFSAERLKGVDSTLKIQPAELGDSAVYLCASSPGGGLAEAFFGQGTRLTVV.

This chain connects TRBV5-1 to TRBJ2-5; 11 bases agree with TRBD2. The CDR3 sequence is 17 residues long. Germline V gene lookup returns CDR1 SGHRS and CDR2 YFSETQ. The trim removed 5 bases at V and 1 base at J, leaving 10 bases unmatched. The CDR3 loop reads CASRATSGGVFQETQYF. The CDR3 DNA is TGCGCCAGCAGGGCAACTAGCGGGGGTGTTTTCCAAGAGACCCAGTACTTC.

CDR3 DNA: TGTGCCAGCAGTTCCCGGTCCCATTCTAGCACAGATACGCAGTATTTT. This codes for CASSSRSHSSTDTQYF. The chain uses TRBV6-1 and TRBJ2-3, with no clear D. Trimming pared 5 bases from V and 0 bases from J, leaving 15 bases between. The CDR3 is 16 amino acids. The germline CDR1 and CDR2 sequences are MNHNS and SASEGT.

The chain links TRBV6-1 to TRBJ2-3; TRBD2 matches at 10 bases. The germline gives CDR1 MNHNS, CDR2 SASEGT. The V segment lost 5 bases and the J segment 6 bases; nucleotides outside the gene matches: 14. The CDR3 is 17 residues long. The CDR3 DNA follows: TGTGCCAGCAGTCCTTATAGCGGGAGGAAAAATAGGGATACGCAGTATTTT. Translating gives CASSPYSGRKNRDTQYF.

The V call is TRBV11-1, the J call TRBJ1-5, with 8 bases lining up with TRBD1. J was trimmed by 2 bases and V by 5 bases; bases with no gene match: 8. Germline-derived CDR1 and CDR2 are SGHAT and FQDESV (reference sequence). The CDR3 totals 16 residues. The CDR3 loop reads CASSLIQGGGNQPQHF. In DNA, the CDR3 is TGTGCCAGCAGCCTTATACAGGGGGGGGGCAATCAGCCCCAGCATTTT.

The CDR3 nucleotides are TGCGCCAGCAGCATCGACAGGACCTACGAGCAGTACTTC. This translates into CASSIDRTYEQYF. The chain combines TRBV5-1 with TRBJ2-7; tentative D call: TRBD1 (6 bases). Looked up from germline, CDR1 is SGHRS and CDR2 is YFSETQ. The CDR3 is made up of 13 amino acids. V lost 4 bases, J lost 2 bases, and 10 bases lay in between.

The chain recombines TRBV11-2 with TRBJ2-7; TRBD2 agrees at 7 bases. J lost 4 bases, V lost 5 bases, and 8 bases had no gene match. This CDR3 spans 14 amino acids. Germline CDR1 reads SGHAT; CDR2 reads FQNNGV. The CDR3 DNA is TGTGCCAGCAGCCCTGGGGGAGGGAGTTACGAGCAGTACGTC. Translation gives CASSPGGGSYEQYV.

The gene calls are TRBV6-2 or TRBV6-3 and TRBJ2-1; D may match TRBD1 or TRBD2 (5 bases each). CDR3 size: 12 residues. The V gene lost 6 bases and the J gene lost 11 bases, with 14 bases spanning the gap. In germline, CDR1 is MNHEY, CDR2 SVGEGT. CDR3: CASSMVGTKQFF. CDR3 DNA sequence: TGTGCCAGCAGCATGGTTGGGACCAAGCAGTTCTTC.

This chain uses TRBV7-9 with TRBJ2-7; the D gene could be TRBD1 or TRBD2 (6 bases each). The CDR3 loop spans 14 amino acids. V shed 5 bases and J shed 5 bases, with 16 bases lying between them. Germline CDR1 SEHNR, CDR2 FQNEAQ (reference sequence). Written as DNA, the CDR3 is TGTGCCAGCAGCCCAAGGGGGGCCGGGAACGAGCAGTACTTC. This encodes CASSPRGAGNEQYF.

The gene calls are TRBV7-8 and TRBJ2-5; 9 bases match TRBD1. The CDR3 loop spans 15 amino acids. J lost 5 bases, V lost 1 base, and 5 bases had no gene match. Germline V gives CDR1 SGHVS, CDR2 FQNEAQ. The CDR3 coding sequence is TGTGCCAGCAGCTTAGGAGGGACAGGGTACGAGACCCAGTACTTC. Translating it yields CASSLGGTGYETQYF.

Only a few counts were recorded for this clone. V gene TRBV19 combines with J gene TRBJ2-7; tentatively, D is TRBD1 (6 bases). The germline V gene has CDR1 LNHDA and CDR2 SQIVND (reference sequence). V was pared by 5 bases and J by 5 bases, with 16 bases between. The CDR3 is 14 amino acids. The CDR3 sequence: CASSVLTGRDEQYF. CDR3 nucleotide sequence: TGTGCCAGTAGTGTGTTGACAGGCCGGGACGAGCAGTACTTC.

J is TRBJ2-2 and V is TRBV20-1, with 8 bases fitting TRBD2. CDR1 is DFQATT and CDR2 is SNEGSKA in the germline V gene (reference sequence). The length of the CDR3 is 13 residues. J was trimmed by 5 bases and V by 6 bases; bases with no gene match: 5. The CDR3 sequence is CSAPSGSTGELFF. CDR3 in DNA: TGCAGTGCCCCAAGCGGGAGTACCGGGGAGCTGTTTTTT.

This chain links TRBV13 with TRBJ2-3, with 8 positions matching TRBD1. V lost 3 bases and J lost 6; bases outside the gene matches: 14. The CDR3 is 17 residues long. The germline V gene encodes CDR1 PRHDT and CDR2 FYEKMQ (reference sequence). The CDR3 spells CASSFVSRDRQWDTQYF. CDR3 nucleotide sequence: TGTGCCAGCAGCTTTGTATCTCGGGACAGGCAATGGGATACGCAGTATTTT.

By share, this clone counts as medium-sized (0.01 to 0.1%). V is TRBV24-1 and J is TRBJ2-5; D gene unclear. The V end lost 6 bases, the J end lost 0 bases, and 7 bases lay between the germline ends. Germline CDR1 and CDR2: KGHDR and SFDVKD. The CDR3 totals 13 residues. CDR3 nucleotides: TGTGCCACCAGTCGTCCGGACCAAGAGACCCAGTACTTC. It translates to CATSRPDQETQYF.

This clone has only a few counts. The J gene is TRBJ2-2, the V gene TRBV12-3 or TRBV12-4; D perhaps matches TRBD2 (6 bases). The V gene lost 5 bases and the J gene lost 6 bases, with 10 bases spanning the gap. The CDR3 length is 13 residues. The CDR3 DNA follows: TGTGCCAGCAGTCCAGCGGGTGCCGGGGAGCTGTTTTTT. Protein: CASSPAGAGELFF.

Relative to its sample, this clone is large. The chain employs TRBV6-1 and TRBJ1-6; perhaps TRBD1 as D (5 bases). Per the germline V gene, CDR1 is MNHNS and CDR2 is SASEGT. Between the trimmed V and J ends, which lost 7 bases and 8 bases, there was a span of 18 bases. The CDR3 runs to 15 residues. CDR3 nucleotide sequence: TGTGCCAGCACTTCACGGGAGTTAGGGGATTCACCCCTCCACTTT. Its translation is CASTSRELGDSPLHF.